The entry that follows covers one TCR beta chain sequence. It lacks a known antigen. The input lacks base qualities; no much larger clone sits a single base away. This sample stems from a study of OX40 agonist ivuxolimab in advanced cancers. About the full investigation: Ivuxolimab was a fully human IgG2 agonistic monoclonal antibody targeting the costimulatory receptor OX40 (CD134). Intravenous ivuxolimab was administered to patients every 2 weeks at six dose levels: 0.01, 0.1, 0.3, 1.5, 3 and 10 mg/kg. Of the roughly 52 dose-escalation patients, hepatocellular carcinoma was present in about 20, melanoma in approximately 15, renal cell carcinoma in 9 and head and neck cancer in 9. The dose-escalation cohort was about 87% male with a mean age of about 65 years, ranging from roughly 20 to 80. Patients were allowed to have had prior anti-PD-1, anti-PD-L1 or anti-CTLA-4 therapy, and 30% to 40% of the dose-escalation patients had previously received checkpoint inhibitors. Partial responses occurred in three dose-escalation patients: two with cutaneous melanoma and one with hepatocellular carcinoma. The point of sequencing TCRbeta in the periphery was to test whether ivuxolimab changed TCR sequence diversity and drove clonal T-cell expansion. The paper covers the monotherapy dose-escalation part of the phase I ivuxolimab trial, which included N ≈ 57 patients. What the work shows at the level of the full study, not this receptor alone: After ivuxolimab, more expanded clones were found on average in CD8+ T cells than in CD4+ T cells. Low levels of normalized T-cell clonal expansion were also seen in some nonresponding patients. Antigen specificity was not determined for the clonally expanded peripheral T cells. In the 0.1-3.0 mg/kg groups, partial responders had among the lowest normalized peripheral clonal expansion, particularly in CD8+ T cells. Clonal expansion of both CD4+ and CD8+ blood T cells was observed from baseline to week 6 at doses 0.1 to 3.0 mg/kg.

Patients with autoimmune disease history or receiving systemic immunosuppression were excluded from the trial. Peripheral blood for TCR sequencing was collected from all dose cohorts at baseline, on cycle 4 day 1, and on cycle 7 day 1. Samples came from an open-label, multicenter, first-in-human phase I dose-escalation trial of ivuxolimab. Adults with locally advanced or metastatic melanoma, renal cell, hepatocellular, or head and neck squamous cell carcinoma were enrolled in the trial. Before TCR sequencing, CD4+ T cells and CD8+ T cells were sorted from peripheral blood as separate populations. Genomic DNA was extracted from sorted cells for sequencing of the TCRbeta CDR3 region. TCRbeta CDR3 regions were sequenced using the immunoSEQ Assay. In its TCRdb copy, this immuneACCESS table keeps in-frame sequences only and misses some clones. Where compared with another copy, unresolved V genes explain less than half of these, and the others have no known cause. The table for this sample lists more than 25,000 clones; 74% of them were counted only once. Of the sample, roughly an eighth falls within the top ten clones.

At the junction V is shortened by 4 bases and J by 1 base, with 14 bases in between. CDR3 length: 16 amino acids, cysteine to phenylalanine. The entry retains the CDR3 DNA only, 48 bases that are in frame from base 1. Taken from the germline V gene (reference sequence), the CDR1 and CDR2 loops are LNHDA and SQIVND. The receptor chain draws on TRBV19 and TRBJ1-3, with a tentative D gene TRBD1 over 5 matching bases. Material: CD4+ or CD8+ T cells sorted from blood, obtained in a trial of the OX40 agonist ivuxolimab. The origin of this receptor is an adult with an advanced solid tumor such as melanoma, head and neck, liver or kidney cancer. Read as DNA, the sequence is TGTGCCAGTAGTAACCACGGAGGGGCTTCTGGAAACACCATATATTTT. This translates into CASSNHGGASGNTIYF.